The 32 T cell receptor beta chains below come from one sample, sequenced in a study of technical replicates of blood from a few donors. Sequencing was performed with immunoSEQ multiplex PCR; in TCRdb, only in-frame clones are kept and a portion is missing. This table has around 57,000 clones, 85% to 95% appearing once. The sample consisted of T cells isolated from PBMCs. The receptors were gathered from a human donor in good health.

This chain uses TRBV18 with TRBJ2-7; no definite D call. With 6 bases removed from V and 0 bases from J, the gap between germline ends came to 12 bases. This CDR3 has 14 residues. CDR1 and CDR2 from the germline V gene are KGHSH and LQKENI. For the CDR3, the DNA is TGTGCCAGCTCTCACCCACCAGACTCCTACGAGCAGTACTTC. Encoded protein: CASSHPPDSYEQYF.

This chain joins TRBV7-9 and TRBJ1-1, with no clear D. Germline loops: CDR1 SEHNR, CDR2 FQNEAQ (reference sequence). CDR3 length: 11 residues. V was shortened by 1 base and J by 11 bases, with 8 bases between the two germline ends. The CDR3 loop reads CASSLDWEAFF. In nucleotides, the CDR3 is TGTGCCAGCAGCTTAGACTGGGAGGCTTTCTTT. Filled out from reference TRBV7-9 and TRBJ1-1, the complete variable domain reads DTGVSQNPRHKITKRGQNVTFRCDPISEHNRLYWYRQTLGQGPEFLTYFQNEAQLEKSRLLSDRFSAERPKGSFSTLEIQRTEQGDSAMYLCASSLDWEAFFGQGTRLTVV.

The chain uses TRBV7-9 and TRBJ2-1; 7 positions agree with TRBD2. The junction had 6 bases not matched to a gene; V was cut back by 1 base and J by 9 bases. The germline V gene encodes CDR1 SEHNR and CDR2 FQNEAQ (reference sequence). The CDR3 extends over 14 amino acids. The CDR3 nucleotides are TGTGCCAGCAGCTTAGGGCAGGGAGGGATTGAGCAGTTCTTC. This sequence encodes CASSLGQGGIEQFF.

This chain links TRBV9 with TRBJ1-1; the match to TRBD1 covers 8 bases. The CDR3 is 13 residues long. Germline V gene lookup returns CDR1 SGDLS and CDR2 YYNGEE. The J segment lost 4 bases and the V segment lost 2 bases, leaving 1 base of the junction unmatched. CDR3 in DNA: TGTGCCAGCAGCGTCGACAGGGGCACTGAAGCTTTCTTT. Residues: CASSVDRGTEAFF.

CDR3 nucleotide sequence: TGTGCCAGCAGCTTTAAGACAGATTTAAACTATGGCTACACCTTC. Translation: CASSFKTDLNYGYTF. The chain has TRBV11-2 and TRBJ1-2, with D tentatively TRBD1 (5 bases). Between the trimmed V and J ends, which lost 3 bases and 2 bases, there was a span of 13 bases. CDR3 length equals 15 residues. CDR1 is SGHAT and CDR2 is FQNNGV in the germline V gene. The variable domain in full, completed from reference TRBV11-2 and TRBJ1-2, reads EAGVAQSPRYKIIEKRQSVAFWCNPISGHATLYWYQQILGQGPKLLIQFQNNGVVDDSQLPKDRFSAERLKGVDSTLKIQPAKLEDSAVYLCASSFKTDLNYGYTFGSGTRLTVV.

CDR3 bases: TGTGCCAGCAGTTATCGGCCAGGGGGAAGGGGTGAGCAGTTCTTC. This sequence encodes CASSYRPGGRGEQFF. The genes are TRBV6-5 and TRBJ2-1, with 7 bases identical to TRBD1. The CDR3 length is 15 residues. The germline V gene encodes CDR1 MNHEY and CDR2 SVGAGI. With 3 bases clipped from V and 9 bases from J, the junction kept 11 bases outside the gene matches.

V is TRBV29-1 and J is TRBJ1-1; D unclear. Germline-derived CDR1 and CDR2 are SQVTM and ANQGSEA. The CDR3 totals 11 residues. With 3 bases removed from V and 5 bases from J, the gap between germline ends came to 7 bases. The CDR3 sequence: CSVDPGTEAFF. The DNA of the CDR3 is TGCAGCGTTGATCCCGGGACTGAAGCTTTCTTT.

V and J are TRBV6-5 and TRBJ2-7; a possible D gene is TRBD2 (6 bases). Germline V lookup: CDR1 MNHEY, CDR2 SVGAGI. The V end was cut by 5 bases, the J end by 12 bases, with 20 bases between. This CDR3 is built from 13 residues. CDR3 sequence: CASSPAGYLRGYF. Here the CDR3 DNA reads TGTGCCAGCAGTCCGGCGGGATACTTAAGAGGGTACTTC.

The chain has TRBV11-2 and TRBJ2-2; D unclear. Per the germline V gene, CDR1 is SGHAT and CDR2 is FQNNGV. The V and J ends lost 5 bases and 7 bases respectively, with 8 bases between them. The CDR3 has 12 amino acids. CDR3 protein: CASSPEVGELFF. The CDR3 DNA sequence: TGTGCCAGCAGCCCCGAGGTCGGGGAGCTGTTTTTT.

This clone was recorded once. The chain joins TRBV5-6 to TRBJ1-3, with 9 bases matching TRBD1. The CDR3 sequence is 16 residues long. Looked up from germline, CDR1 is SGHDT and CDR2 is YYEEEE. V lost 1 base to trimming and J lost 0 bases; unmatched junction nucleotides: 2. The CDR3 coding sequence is TGTGCCAGCAGCTTGAGGGGACAGGGCTCTGGAAACACCATATATTTT. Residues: CASSLRGQGSGNTIYF.

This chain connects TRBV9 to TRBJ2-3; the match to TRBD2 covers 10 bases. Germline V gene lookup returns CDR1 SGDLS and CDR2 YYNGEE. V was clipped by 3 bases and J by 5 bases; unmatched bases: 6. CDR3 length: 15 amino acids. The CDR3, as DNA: TGTGCCAGCAGCGCCACTAGCGGGGCACAAGATACGCAGTATTTT. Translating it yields CASSATSGAQDTQYF.

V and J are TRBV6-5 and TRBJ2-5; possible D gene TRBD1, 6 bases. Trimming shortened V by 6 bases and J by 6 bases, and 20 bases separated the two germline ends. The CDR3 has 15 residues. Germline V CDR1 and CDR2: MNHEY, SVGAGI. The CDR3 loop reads CASRHIKQGAKTQYF. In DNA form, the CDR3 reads TGTGCCAGCAGACATATTAAACAGGGTGCGAAGACCCAGTACTTC.

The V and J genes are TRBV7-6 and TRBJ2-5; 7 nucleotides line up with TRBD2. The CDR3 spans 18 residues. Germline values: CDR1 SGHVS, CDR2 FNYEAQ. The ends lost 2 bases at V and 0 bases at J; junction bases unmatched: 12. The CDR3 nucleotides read TGTGCCAGCAGCTTAAACGCCCTAGCGGCCTCGTACCAAGAGACCCAGTACTTC. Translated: CASSLNALAASYQETQYF.

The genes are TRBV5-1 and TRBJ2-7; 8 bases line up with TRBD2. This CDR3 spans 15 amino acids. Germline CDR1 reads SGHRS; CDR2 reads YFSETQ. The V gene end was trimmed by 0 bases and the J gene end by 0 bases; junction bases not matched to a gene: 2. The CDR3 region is CASSLGGRSSYEQYF. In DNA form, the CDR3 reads TGCGCCAGCAGCTTGGGCGGGAGGAGCTCCTACGAGCAGTACTTC.

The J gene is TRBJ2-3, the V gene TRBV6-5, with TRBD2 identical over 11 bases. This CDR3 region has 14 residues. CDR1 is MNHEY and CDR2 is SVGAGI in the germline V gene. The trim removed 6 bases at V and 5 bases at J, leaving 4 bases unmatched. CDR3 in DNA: TGTGCCAGCAGCTGGGGACTAGCGGAAGATACGCAGTATTTT. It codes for CASSWGLAEDTQYF.

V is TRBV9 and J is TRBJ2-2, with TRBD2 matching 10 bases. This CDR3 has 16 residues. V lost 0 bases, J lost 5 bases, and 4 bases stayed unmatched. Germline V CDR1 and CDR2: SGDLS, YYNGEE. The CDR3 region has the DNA TGTGCCAGCAGCGTAGTGGCTAGCGGGAGTACCGGGGAGCTGTTTTTT. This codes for CASSVVASGSTGELFF. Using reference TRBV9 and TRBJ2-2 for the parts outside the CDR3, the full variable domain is DSGVTQTPKHLITATGQRVTLRCSPRSGDLSVYWYQQSLDQGLQFLIQYYNGEERAKGNILERFSAQQFPDLHSELNLSSLELGDSALYFCASSVVASGSTGELFFGEGSRLTVL.

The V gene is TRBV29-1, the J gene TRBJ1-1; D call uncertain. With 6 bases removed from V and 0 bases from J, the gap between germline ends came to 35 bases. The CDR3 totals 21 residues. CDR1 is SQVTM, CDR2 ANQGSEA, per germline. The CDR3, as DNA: TGCAGCGTCCGAGCACGAACTTATCTTTTAGTCGGTCATCAAGTGAACACTGAAGCTTTCTTT. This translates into CSVRARTYLLVGHQVNTEAFF.

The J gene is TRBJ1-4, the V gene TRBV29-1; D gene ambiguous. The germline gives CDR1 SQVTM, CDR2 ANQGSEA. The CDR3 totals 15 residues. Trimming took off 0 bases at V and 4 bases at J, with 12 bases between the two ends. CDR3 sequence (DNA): TGCAGCGTTGAAGATCCGGCAGGCATTAATGAAAAACTGTTTTTT. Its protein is CSVEDPAGINEKLFF.

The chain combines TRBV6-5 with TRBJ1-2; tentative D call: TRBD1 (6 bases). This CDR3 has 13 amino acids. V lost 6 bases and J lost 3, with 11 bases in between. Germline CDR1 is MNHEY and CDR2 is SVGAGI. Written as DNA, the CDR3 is TGTGCCAGCAGCCCGGGGGGCGACTATGGCTACACCTTC. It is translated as CASSPGGDYGYTF.

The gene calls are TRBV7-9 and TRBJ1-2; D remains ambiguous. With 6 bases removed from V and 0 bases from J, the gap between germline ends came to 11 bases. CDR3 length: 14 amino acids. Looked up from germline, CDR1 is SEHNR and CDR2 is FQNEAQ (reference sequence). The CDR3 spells CASRDDGANYGYTF. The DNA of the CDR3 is TGTGCCAGCAGAGATGACGGAGCTAACTATGGCTACACCTTC.

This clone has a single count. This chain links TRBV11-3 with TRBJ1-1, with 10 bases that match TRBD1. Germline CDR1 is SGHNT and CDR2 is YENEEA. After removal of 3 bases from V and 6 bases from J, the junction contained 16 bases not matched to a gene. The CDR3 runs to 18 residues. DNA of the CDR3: TGTGCCAGCAGCTTCGTTTACGGGACAGGGGTATTAGTGGCTGAAGCTTTCTTT. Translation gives CASSFVYGTGVLVAEAFF.

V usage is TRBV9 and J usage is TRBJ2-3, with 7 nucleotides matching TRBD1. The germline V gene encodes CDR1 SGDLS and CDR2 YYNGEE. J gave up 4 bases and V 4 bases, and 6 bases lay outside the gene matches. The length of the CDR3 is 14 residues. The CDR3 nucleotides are TGTGCCAGCAGCAGAGGGGGCGGCGCAGATACGCAGTATTTT. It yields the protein CASSRGGGADTQYF.

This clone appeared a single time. The CDR3 reads CASSLIGAGELFF. The CDR3 region has the DNA TGTGCCAGTAGCCTTATAGGGGCCGGGGAGCTGTTTTTT. The chain uses TRBV19 and TRBJ2-2; D perhaps matches TRBD1 (5 bases). Germline CDR1 is LNHDA and CDR2 is SQIVND (reference sequence). The CDR3 runs to 13 residues. V shed 6 bases and J shed 6 bases, with 11 bases lying between them.

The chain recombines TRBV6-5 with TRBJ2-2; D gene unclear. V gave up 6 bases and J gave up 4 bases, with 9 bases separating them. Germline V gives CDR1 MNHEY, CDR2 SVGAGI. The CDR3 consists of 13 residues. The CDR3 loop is CASRQPSTGELFF. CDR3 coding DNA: TGTGCCAGCAGGCAACCGAGCACCGGGGAGCTGTTTTTT.

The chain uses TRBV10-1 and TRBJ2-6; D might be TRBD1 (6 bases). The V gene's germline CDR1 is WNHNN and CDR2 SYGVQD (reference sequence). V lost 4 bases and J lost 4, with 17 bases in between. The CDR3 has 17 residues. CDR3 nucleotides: TGCGCCAGCAGTGGACCGATCAGGGGCGCAGGGGCCAACGTCCTGACTTTC. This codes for CASSGPIRGAGANVLTF.

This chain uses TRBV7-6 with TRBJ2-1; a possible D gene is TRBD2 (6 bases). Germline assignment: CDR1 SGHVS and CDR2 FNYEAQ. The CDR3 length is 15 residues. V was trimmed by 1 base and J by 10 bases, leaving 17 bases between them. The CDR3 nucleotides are TGTGCCAGCAGCTTAGAGCCGGGACTTCTACTGGAGCAGTTCTTC. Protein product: CASSLEPGLLLEQFF.

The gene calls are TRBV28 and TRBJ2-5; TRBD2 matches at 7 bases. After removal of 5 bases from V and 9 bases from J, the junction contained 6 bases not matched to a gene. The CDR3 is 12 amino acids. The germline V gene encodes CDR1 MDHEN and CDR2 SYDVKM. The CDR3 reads CASSAGTKAQYF. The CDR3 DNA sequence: TGTGCCAGCAGTGCCGGGACTAAGGCCCAGTACTTC.

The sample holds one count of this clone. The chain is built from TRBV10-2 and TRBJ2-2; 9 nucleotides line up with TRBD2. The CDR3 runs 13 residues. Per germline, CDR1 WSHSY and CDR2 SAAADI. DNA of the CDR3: TGCGCGACGAGCGGGGGGCACACCGGGGAGCTGTTTTTT. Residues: CATSGGHTGELFF.

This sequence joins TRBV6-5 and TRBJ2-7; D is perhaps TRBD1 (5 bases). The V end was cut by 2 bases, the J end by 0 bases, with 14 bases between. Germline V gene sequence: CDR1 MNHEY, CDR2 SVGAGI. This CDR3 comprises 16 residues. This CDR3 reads CASSYGAGGTSYEQYF. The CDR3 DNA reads TGTGCCAGCAGTTACGGGGCTGGCGGAACCTCCTACGAGCAGTACTTC.

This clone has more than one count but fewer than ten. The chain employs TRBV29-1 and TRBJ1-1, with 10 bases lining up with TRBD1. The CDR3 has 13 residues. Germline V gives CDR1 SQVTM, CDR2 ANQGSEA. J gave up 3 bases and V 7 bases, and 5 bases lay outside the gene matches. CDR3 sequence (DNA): TGCAGCGCAGACAGGGGGCAGGACACTGAAGCTTTCTTT. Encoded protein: CSADRGQDTEAFF.

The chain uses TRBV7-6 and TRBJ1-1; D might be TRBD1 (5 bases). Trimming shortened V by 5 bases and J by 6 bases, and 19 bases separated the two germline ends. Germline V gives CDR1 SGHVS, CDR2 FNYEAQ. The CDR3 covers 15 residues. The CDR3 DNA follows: TGTGCCAGCAGCCCCGGACCCCAGGGTCAGCCTGAAGCTTTCTTT. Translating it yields CASSPGPQGQPEAFF.

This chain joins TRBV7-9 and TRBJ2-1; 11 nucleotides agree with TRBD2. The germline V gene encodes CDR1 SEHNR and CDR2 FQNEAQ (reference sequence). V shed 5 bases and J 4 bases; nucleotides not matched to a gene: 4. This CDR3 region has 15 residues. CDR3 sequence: CASSLSGGAYNEQFF. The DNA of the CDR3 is TGTGCCAGCAGCCTTAGCGGGGGGGCATACAATGAGCAGTTCTTC.